The clone carrying this T cell receptor beta chain was recorded a few times. This specimen belongs to a study of identical twins. CDR3 size: 15 residues. Losses at the gene ends were 6 bases for V and 5 bases for J; bases not matched to a gene: 7. CDR1 is MNHNS, CDR2 SASEGT, per germline. MiXCR, run by TCRdb on the 5' RACE reads, gives a single entry per CDR3 protein. The table shows around 550,000 distinct CDR3 sequences, with nearly 15% occurring only once. These data were likewise used in another study, on yellow fever vaccine responses in identical twins.

This rearrangement joins TRBV6-1 to TRBJ2-1; 10 bases map to TRBD1. Sequences were obtained from CD4+ T cells sorted from blood. This receptor was identified in a woman aged 18 to 35 in good health. DNA of the CDR3: TGTGCCAGCAGGGCATGGGACAGGGGCGACAATGAGCAGTTCTTC. It encodes CASRAWDRGDNEQFF.